Listed below are T cell receptor beta chains from one sample, sequenced in a study of beta chain features in type 1 diabetes. Profiled with immunoSEQ multiplex PCR; TCRdb holds only in-frame clones, not every one. Here the sample spans approximately 330,000 clones, 11% being singletons. Sequenced material: naive CD4+ T cells from blood. Receptors were obtained from a woman aged 30 to 39 in good health. The CDR3 runs from the conserved cysteine through the conserved F or W. Each record gives: V gene, D gene, clone size, J gene, CDR3 DNA, CDR3 protein. The D gene is left open where the match is weak. Size is omitted from some rows. Given values are once, few, many or a class for expanded clones.

>TRBV7-9|TRBD2|few|TRBJ2-1
TGTGCCAGCAGCTTCAATATCGGGACTAGCGGTTACAATGAGCAGTTCTTC
CASSFNIGTSGYNEQFF
>TRBV6-6|.|few|TRBJ1-2
TGTGCCAGCAATATCGGGGACTATGGCTACACCTTC
CASNIGDYGYTF
>TRBV4-1|TRBD2|.|TRBJ2-1
TGCGCCAGCAGCCCGTTGACTAGCGGGAGTGAATACAATGAGCAGTTCTTC
CASSPLTSGSEYNEQFF
>TRBV7-2|.|few|TRBJ1-1
TGTGCCAGCAGCTTATTCCACCAGCGCACTGAAGCTTTCTTT
CASSLFHQRTEAFF
>TRBV19|TRBD1|few|TRBJ1-1
TGTGCCAGTAGGCGACAGGGAAGAATGAACACTGAAGCTTTCTTT
CASRRQGRMNTEAFF
>TRBV7-3|TRBD2|few|TRBJ2-1
TGTGCCAGCAGCCTCGTAGCGGGAGTCTACAATGAGCAGTTCTTC
CASSLVAGVYNEQFF
>TRBV18|.|.|TRBJ1-1
TGTGCCAGCTCCTCCTTCGACGGGTCAACTGAAGCTTTCTTT
CASSSFDGSTEAFF
>TRBV9|.|.|TRBJ1-2
TGTGCCAGCAGCGTAGCGGGGGGCAGGTATGGCTACACCTTC
CASSVAGGRYGYTF
>TRBV5-1|TRBD1|few|TRBJ1-2
TGCGCCAGCAAACGGGACAGTGGCGACCTGGGGAGCCGTGGCTACACCTTC
CASKRDSGDLGSRGYTF
>TRBV19|TRBD1|.|TRBJ2-5
TGTGCCAGTAGTACCCGGGACAGCAGTCAAGAGACCCAGTACTTC
CASSTRDSSQETQYF
>TRBV7-2|TRBD1|few|TRBJ2-3
TGTGCCAGCAGCTTAGGGACAGGGCTCGGCACAGATACGCAGTATTTT
CASSLGTGLGTDTQYF
>TRBV7-9|.|few|TRBJ2-2
TGTGCCAGCAGCTCGGACAGGAACACCGGGGAGCTGTTTTTT
CASSSDRNTGELFF
>TRBV5-4|TRBD2|.|TRBJ2-1
TGTGCCAGCAGCTTGCGACTAGCGGCCTACAATGAGCAGTTCTTC
CASSLRLAAYNEQFF
>TRBV2|TRBD1|.|TRBJ2-1
TGTGCCAGCAATGGGGGTCGGGACAGGGAGCGCGATGAGCAGTTCTTC
CASNGGRDRERDEQFF
>TRBV4-3|.|few|TRBJ1-2
TGCGCCAGCAGTCATCCAGGTCGCGGCTACACCTTC
CASSHPGRGYTF
>TRBV28|TRBD2|few|TRBJ2-7
TGTGCCAGCAGTTCCGGGGGGGGATCCTACGAGCAGTACTTC
CASSSGGGSYEQYF
>TRBV4-2|TRBD2|.|TRBJ2-7
TGTGCCAGCAGCCAAGCGGGGGGGTTCTACGAGCAGTACTTC
CASSQAGGFYEQYF
>TRBV5-4|TRBD1|.|TRBJ2-2
TGTGCCAGCAGCTTAGACAGGGCGGCCACCGGGGAGCTGTTTTTT
CASSLDRAATGELFF
>TRBV4-2|.|few|TRBJ2-1
TGTGCCAGCAGCCGAGCATATGAGGGAGGCTACAATGAGCAGTTCTTC
CASSRAYEGGYNEQFF
>TRBV27|TRBD1|few|TRBJ2-7
TGTGCCAGCAGTCCCAACCATGCGACAGGGCAGAGAGGGGTGCAGTACTTC
CASSPNHATGQRGVQYF
>TRBV27|.|few|TRBJ2-5
TGTGCCAGCGGGTGGGGGCTCCAAGAGACCCAGTACTTC
CASGWGLQETQYF
>TRBV9|.|.|TRBJ2-5
TGTGCCAGCAGCGCGTCTAGCGCGCAAGAGACCCAGTACTTC
CASSASSAQETQYF
>TRBV18|.|.|TRBJ2-7
TGTGCCAGCTCACCACCTGGCAGGGGGGCCTACGAGCAGTACTTC
CASSPPGRGAYEQYF
>TRBV7-9|TRBD1|few|TRBJ2-7
TGTGCCAGCAGTCCGAACAGGGGGCCCTACGAGCAGTACTTC
CASSPNRGPYEQYF
>TRBV25-1|TRBD1|.|TRBJ2-7
TGTGCCAGCAGAGGGCCGGGACAGTCCTACGAGCAGTACTTC
CASRGPGQSYEQYF
>TRBV7-2|TRBD2|.|TRBJ2-1
TGTGCCAGCAGCTTAGCGGAGGGAGGGGTCTACAATGAGCAGTTCTTC
CASSLAEGGVYNEQFF
>TRBV5-7|.|few|TRBJ2-7
TGTGCCCAACCCAGACTTCAATCCTACGAGCAGTACTTC
CAQPRLQSYEQYF
>TRBV2|TRBD2|few|TRBJ2-5
TGTGCCAGCAGTGAAGAGGGACTAGCTGTAGAGACCCAGTACTTC
CASSEEGLAVETQYF
>TRBV9|TRBD1|few|TRBJ2-2
TGTGCCAGCAGCGTATCTGGGACAGGGGGCACCGGGGAGCTGTTTTTT
CASSVSGTGGTGELFF
>TRBV28|.|.|TRBJ1-2
TGTGCCAGCAGTGACAGGACGAGGGGCTACACCTTC
CASSDRTRGYTF
>TRBV7-2|TRBD1|few|TRBJ2-5
TGTGCCAGCAGACAAACAGGGGGACAAGAGACCCAGTACTTC
CASRQTGGQETQYF
>TRBV7-9|.|.|TRBJ2-5
TGTGCCAGCAGCTTAGGCCCAAGCTTTCGGGAGACCCAGTACTTC
CASSLGPSFRETQYF
>TRBV25-1|TRBD1|few|TRBJ1-2
TGTGCCAGCAGTAAAACGGGGACAGCAACTAACTATGGCTACACCTTC
CASSKTGTATNYGYTF
>TRBV2|TRBD1|.|TRBJ2-7
TGTGCCAGCAGGGGACAGGTCTACGAGCAGTACTTC
CASRGQVYEQYF
>TRBV5-6|.|few|TRBJ1-1
TGTGCCAGCAGCTTGACTGGGACATGGGCTTTCTTT
CASSLTGTWAFF
>TRBV4-3|.|few|TRBJ1-1
TGCGCCAGCAGCCAAGACCCTGGGACATCTATGAACACTGAAGCTTTCTTT
CASSQDPGTSMNTEAFF
>TRBV6-5|.|few|TRBJ2-7
TGTGCCAGCAGTTACACCAGCGGAAACTCCTACGAGCAGTACTTC
CASSYTSGNSYEQYF